A selection of T cell receptor beta chains follows, all from one sample in a study of shared T cell receptors in the human thymus. Sequenced by immunoSEQ multiplex PCR; TCRdb stores in-frame clones only, minus some. The repertoire consists of around 340,000 clones, with 95% occurring once and the leading ten covering roughly 0.02%. Sequenced input: thymocytes. The origin of the receptors is a human donor. Both conserved end residues are trimmed from each CDR3.

j_call: TRBJ2-3; v_call: TRBV30; cdr3_aa: AWSDLKLAGVDTQY
j_call: TRBJ1-2; v_call: TRBV6-1; cdr3_aa: ASRDSPAGYT
j_call: TRBJ1-3; v_call: TRBV6-6; cdr3_aa: ASSYMQGYGNTIY
j_call: TRBJ2-3; v_call: TRBV20-1; cdr3_aa: SAQGGDTQY
j_call: TRBJ2-1; v_call: TRBV11-3; cdr3_aa: ASSPGPGWNEQF
j_call: TRBJ2-7; v_call: TRBV5-4; cdr3_aa: ASSFTGQGDPIGPYEQY
j_call: TRBJ2-1; v_call: TRBV5-1; cdr3_aa: ASRSRLTSGSFYNEQF
j_call: TRBJ2-7; v_call: TRBV6-5; cdr3_aa: ASRYRDQRAYEQY
j_call: TRBJ2-5; v_call: TRBV7-9; cdr3_aa: ATVEVGRPQTQY
j_call: TRBJ1-4; v_call: TRBV11-2; cdr3_aa: ASSLNRDLEKLF
j_call: TRBJ1-1; v_call: TRBV28; cdr3_aa: ASRPTTGSNTEAF
j_call: TRBJ2-1; v_call: TRBV28; cdr3_aa: ASSLCAHNEQF
j_call: TRBJ2-3; v_call: TRBV4-2; cdr3_aa: ASSQDRGQGARPTDTQY
j_call: TRBJ2-5; v_call: TRBV28; cdr3_aa: ASSLATASRETQY
j_call: TRBJ2-7; v_call: TRBV27; cdr3_aa: ASAGLAGVEYEQY
j_call: TRBJ2-2; v_call: TRBV9; cdr3_aa: ASSVVGGTGELF